This T cell receptor (beta chain) originates from a study of molecular identifiers for immune sequencing clone quantification. Both previously described methods and listed TCR primers were employed to make bulk TCR libraries. One entry per CDR3 protein results from TCRdb running MiXCR on the PCR reads. The table lists 100,000 or so distinct CDR3 sequences, around 30% of them singletons, with 9.5% to 10% in the top ten. A note on this clonotype: A read error may produce the germline difference seen at one junction end.

Germline V gives CDR1 MNHEY, CDR2 SVGEGT. The CDR3 spans 16 residues. The TCR originated in a human donor in good health. Some libraries in this study had Jurkat cell RNA spiked in. The chain links TRBV6-2 or TRBV6-3 to TRBJ2-2; D perhaps matches TRBD2 (6 bases). Sequencing used naive CD8+ T cells from blood, with Jurkat cell RNA spiked in. The subset: FACS-sorted CD8+CD4-CCR7+CD45RA+ naive T cells. The CDR3 sequence is CASRYLQGSGAGELFF. The CDR3, as DNA: TGTGCCAGCCGTTACCTCCAGGGTTCGGGGGCCGGGGAGCTGTTTTTT.